Sequencing of this T cell receptor (beta chain) was carried out in a study of cytomegalovirus exposure and HLA in healthy donors. Turning to this clone: What it recognizes is unknown.

The CDR3 loop spans 15 amino acids. V lost 1 base to trimming and J lost 4 bases; unmatched junction nucleotides: 5. The V gene's germline CDR1 is SNHLY and CDR2 FYNNEI. Primers for the PCR totalled 60 Vbeta and 13 Jbeta. This table comes from immunoSEQ multiplex PCR, and its TCRdb copy is limited to in-frame clones, with some not included. The table shows about 120,000 clones, with around 77% occurring only once. Study conclusions and caveats: Later, TCR association rates were found to vary by HLA locus, highest for DRB1 and lowest for HLA-C. Productive status was seen about 90% or about 30% of the time for most TCR beta V segments in an earlier analysis. A reported reduction in N-insertions relative to the roughly 700-donor mean was seen in an Asian-associated ancestry cluster in a later analysis. Common viral pathogens seemed to be connected with several of the most significant clusters, according to a later analysis.

The TCR comes from a man aged 18 to 30 in good health and CMV-seropositive. The chain links TRBV2 to TRBJ1-2; 8 bases align to TRBD1. Sample: PBMCs. The CDR3: CASSEVQGVSYGYTF. CDR3 DNA sequence: TGTGCCAGCAGTGAAGTACAGGGGGTGAGCTATGGCTACACCTTC.